The 16 T cell receptor beta chains in this list originate from one sample, sequenced in a study of blood T cell repertoires in COVID-19. Sequencing was performed with immunoSEQ multiplex PCR; in TCRdb, only in-frame clones are kept and a portion is missing. The table records hundreds of thousands of clones, around 87% of them present only once. Material: PBMCs or T cells enriched from blood (not recorded which). The receptors were gathered from a woman in her late teens or twenties with acute COVID-19.

The chain carries TRBV4-2 and TRBJ1-2; no definite D call. Per germline, CDR1 LGHNA and CDR2 YNFKEQ. This CDR3 comprises 13 residues. Trimming left V 2 bases short and J 7 bases short, with 11 bases between. As DNA, the CDR3 is TGTGCCAGCAGCCAACTCTATAGAGGTGGCTACACCTTC. Translation gives CASSQLYRGGYTF.

This chain links TRBV29-1 with TRBJ2-4; a possible D gene is TRBD1 (5 bases). The germline V gene encodes CDR1 SQVTM and CDR2 ANQGSEA. The CDR3 contains 15 residues. The V end was cut by 2 bases, the J end by 5 bases, with 16 bases between. DNA for the CDR3: TGCAGCGTTGAAAGGGCGTTGGGGCCCCAAAACATTCAGTACTTC. It codes for CSVERALGPQNIQYF.

This clone was recorded only once. The chain couples TRBV6-5 to TRBJ2-1; 11 bases fit TRBD2. The CDR3 is 16 amino acids. J was trimmed by 6 bases and V by 3 bases; bases with no gene match: 7. Germline lookup yields CDR1 MNHEY and CDR2 SVGAGI. This chain's CDR3 is CASSYLAGGLPNEQFF. Here the CDR3 DNA reads TGTGCCAGCAGTTATTTAGCGGGAGGGCTTCCCAATGAGCAGTTCTTC.

This clone was observed a single time. This rearrangement joins TRBV5-1 to TRBJ2-7; 9 positions agree with TRBD1. Trimming at V came to 0 bases and at J to 3 bases, leaving 4 bases not matched to a gene. Looked up from germline, CDR1 is SGHRS and CDR2 is YFSETQ. CDR3 length: 15 amino acids. The CDR3 sequence is CASSLGQGDYYEQYF. The CDR3 nucleotides are TGCGCCAGCAGCTTGGGACAGGGGGATTACTACGAGCAGTACTTC. The full variable domain, completed using reference TRBV5-1 and TRBJ2-7, is KAGVTQTPRYLIKTRGQQVTLSCSPISGHRSVSWYQQTPGQGLQFLFEYFSETQRNKGNFPGRFSGRQFSNSRSEMNVSTLELGDSALYLCASSLGQGDYYEQYFGPGTRLTVT.

J is TRBJ2-1 and V is TRBV27; tentatively, D is TRBD1 (5 bases). CDR1 is MNHEY and CDR2 is SMNVEV in the germline V gene (reference sequence). This CDR3 is built from 12 residues. Between the trimmed V and J ends, which lost 4 bases and 8 bases, there was a span of 9 bases. Here the CDR3 reads CASSSDSDEQFF. CDR3 DNA: TGTGCCAGCAGTTCCGACAGCGATGAGCAGTTCTTC.

The chain employs TRBV5-4 and TRBJ2-7; D might be TRBD2 (5 bases). There are 18 residues in the CDR3. The V gene lost 0 bases and the J gene lost 3 bases, with 22 bases spanning the gap. Per germline, CDR1 SGHNT and CDR2 YYREEE (reference sequence). This CDR3 is CASSLGGKPLSDNYEQYF. In DNA form, the CDR3 reads TGTGCCAGCAGCTTGGGAGGGAAGCCCCTGAGCGATAACTACGAGCAGTACTTC.

The CDR3 spells CASSFPSGRPSTDTQYF. The CDR3 region has the DNA TGTGCCAGCAGCTTTCCTAGCGGGAGACCTAGCACAGATACGCAGTATTTT. The V and J genes are TRBV5-4 and TRBJ2-3; 10 bases are a match to TRBD2. Germline V lookup: CDR1 SGHNT, CDR2 YYREEE (reference sequence). The CDR3 has 17 residues. The V segment lost 2 bases and the J segment 0 bases; nucleotides outside the gene matches: 6.

This clone was seen only once. The chain employs TRBV3-1 (or the pseudogene TRBV3-2) and TRBJ2-1, with unresolved D. The V end was cut by 1 base, the J end by 6 bases, with 16 bases between. The CDR3 covers 16 residues. CDR1 LGHDT and CDR2 YNNKEL come from the germline V gene (reference sequence). The DNA for the CDR3 is TGTGCCAGCAGCCAAGGCCCCAGTCCCCTGGCCAATGAGCAGTTCTTC. It translates to CASSQGPSPLANEQFF.

CDR3 amino acids: CSVGSGQRNTEAFF. The DNA for the CDR3 is TGCAGCGTTGGTTCAGGACAGCGGAACACTGAAGCTTTCTTT. This rearrangement joins TRBV29-1 to TRBJ1-1; maybe TRBD1 (6 bases). Deletions cut 4 bases from V and 1 base from J, with 13 bases between. The CDR3 contains 14 residues. Per germline, CDR1 SQVTM and CDR2 ANQGSEA.

The rearrangement uses TRBV6-1 and TRBJ2-7, with D possibly being TRBD1 (5 bases). The CDR3 length is 13 residues. The germline V gene encodes CDR1 MNHNS and CDR2 SASEGT. V was clipped by 1 base and J by 7 bases, with 11 bases between them. As DNA, the CDR3 is TGTGCCAGCAGTGAAGTTGCTAGGGGAGAGCAGTACTTC. Translating gives CASSEVARGEQYF.

This chain connects TRBV21-1 to TRBJ2-1; the table's D call of TRBD1 was not tested on the DNA. TRBV21-1 is an annotated pseudogene. This CDR3 region has 18 residues. The CDR3 here is CASNTPGTGFVDRNEQFF. The CDR3 nucleotides read TGTGCCAGCAACACACCCGGGACAGGGTTCGTTGATAGGAATGAGCAGTTCTTC.

V usage is TRBV2 and J usage is TRBJ1-2; D is possibly TRBD1 (5 bases). Germline CDR1 is SNHLY and CDR2 is FYNNEI. V dropped 7 bases and J dropped 5 bases, with 14 bases sitting between them. The CDR3 is made up of 13 amino acids. CDR3 sequence reads: CASTPRTSYGYTF. As DNA, the CDR3 is TGTGCCAGCACCCCCAGGACATCTTATGGCTACACCTTC.

The V gene is TRBV24-1, the J gene TRBJ2-2, with D perhaps matching TRBD1 (5 bases). CDR3 length: 14 residues. The germline V gene encodes CDR1 KGHDR and CDR2 SFDVKD. Deletions cut 0 bases from V and 5 bases from J, with 6 bases between. The CDR3 DNA sequence: TGTGCCACCAGTGATTTGAAGGGGACCGGGGAGCTGTTTTTT. It yields the protein CATSDLKGTGELFF.

The chain has TRBV7-6 and TRBJ2-1, with 7 bases identical to TRBD2. The CDR3 has 16 amino acids. The junction had 12 bases not matched to a gene; V was cut back by 5 bases and J by 5 bases. Germline V gene lookup returns CDR1 SGHVS and CDR2 FNYEAQ. This CDR3 reads CASSTRGTGTNNEQFF. CDR3 in DNA: TGTGCCAGCAGCACCCGGGGCACCGGGACTAACAATGAGCAGTTCTTC.

The chain recombines TRBV18 with TRBJ2-7, with 7 bases lining up with TRBD1. Germline values: CDR1 KGHSH, CDR2 LQKENI. The CDR3 consists of 14 residues. J gave up 5 bases and V 6 bases, and 10 bases lay outside the gene matches. CDR3: CASSPGTVSDEQYF. CDR3 DNA sequence: TGTGCCAGCTCTCCCGGGACAGTCTCGGACGAGCAGTACTTC.

The chain joins TRBV28 to TRBJ1-5; 7 bases are a match to TRBD1. V shed 5 bases and J 0 bases; nucleotides not matched to a gene: 19. Germline lookup yields CDR1 MDHEN and CDR2 SYDVKM. The CDR3 runs 20 residues. The CDR3 DNA is TGTGCCAGCAGTACCCCGACCCCCGGACAGGAAGAGTTTAGCAATCAGCCCCAGCATTTT. Encoded protein: CASSTPTPGQEEFSNQPQHF.